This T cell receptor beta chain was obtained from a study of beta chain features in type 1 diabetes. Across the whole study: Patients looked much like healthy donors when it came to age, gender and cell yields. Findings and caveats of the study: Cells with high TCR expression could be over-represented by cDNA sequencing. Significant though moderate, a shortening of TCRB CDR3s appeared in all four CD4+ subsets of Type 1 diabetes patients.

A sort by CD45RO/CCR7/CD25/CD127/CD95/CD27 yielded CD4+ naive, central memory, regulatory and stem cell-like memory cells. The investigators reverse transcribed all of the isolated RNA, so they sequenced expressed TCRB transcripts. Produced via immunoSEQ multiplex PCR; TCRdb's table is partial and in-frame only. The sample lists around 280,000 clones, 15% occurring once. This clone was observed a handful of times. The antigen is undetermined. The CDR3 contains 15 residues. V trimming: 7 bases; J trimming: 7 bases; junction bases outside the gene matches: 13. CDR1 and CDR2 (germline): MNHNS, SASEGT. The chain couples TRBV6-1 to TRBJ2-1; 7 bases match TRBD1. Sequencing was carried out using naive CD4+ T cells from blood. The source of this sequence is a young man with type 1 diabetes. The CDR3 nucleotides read TGTGCCAGCATACGACATCCCGGGACAGAGAATGAGCAGTTCTTC. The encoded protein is CASIRHPGTENEQFF.